Here is one T cell receptor beta chain with its context. This CDR3 has 14 amino acids. Per the germline V gene, CDR1 is LGHNA and CDR2 is YSLEER. Deletions cut 1 base from V and 2 bases from J, with 8 bases between. The record originates from a study of T cell changes during pregnancy in multiple sclerosis. Sequencing was performed with immunoSEQ multiplex PCR; in TCRdb, only in-frame clones are kept and a portion is missing. The sample shows fewer than 25,000 clones, 91% of them seen only once. The receptor was derived from a female donor in good health, enrolled as a control in a pregnancy study. The chain uses TRBV4-3 and TRBJ1-2; D is uncertain. The sample in question was CD4+ T cells from peripheral blood mononuclear cells, obtained in the third trimester of pregnancy. The CDR3 loop reads CASSQVHTNYGYTF. CDR3 in DNA: TGCGCCAGCAGCCAAGTCCACACCAACTATGGCTACACCTTC.